This T cell receptor beta chain is drawn from a study of T cell repertoires in cytomegalovirus infection. Overall study findings and caveats: Dominating the ex vivo response were HLA-C-restricted CMV-specific TCR beta clonotypes. There were carriers of CMV plus the relevant HLA, and cumulative public TCR beta family frequency identified them.

The CDR3 has 15 amino acids. Germline CDR1 SGHTA, CDR2 FQGNSA. The table lists this clonotype with a few counts. Its specificity is not known. The junction departs from the called germline gene at one end, perhaps through a read error. TCRdb re-analysed the reads in MiXCR, keeping a single row per CDR3 protein. The sample consists of some 590,000 distinct CDR3 sequences, around 40% of them appearing once. Sequencing was performed on cultured PBMCs, taken from culture after CMV antigen stimulation. This chain links TRBV7-2 with TRBJ1-6; 9 bases map to TRBD1. The TCR was taken from a human donor in good health (CMV status not recorded). Some clones in this sample may be carry-over from other donors' samples. As DNA, the CDR3 is TGTGCCAGCAGCTCCGGGACAGGGTATAGTTCACCCCTCCACTTT. Amino acid sequence: CASSSGTGYSSPLHF.